Following are 17 T cell receptor beta chains from one sample sequenced in a study of T cell responses to AZD1222 COVID-19 vaccine (dated by TCRdb to the early 2020s). Explained via the paper, the time point label denotes: baseline before first vaccination. Preparation of the library involved the immunoSEQ multiplex PCR assay. Here the immuneACCESS table is served through TCRdb, limited to in-frame sequences with V and J called. Missing clones are a known gap in these copies; in checked studies unresolved V genes cover under half, and the rest lacks a known reason. This sample comprises about 190,000 clones, 94% of them detected only once. The top ten clonotypes cover roughly 9.8% of the sample. This specimen consisted of peripheral blood, obtained on day 0 of AZD1222 vaccination. These receptors all stem from an adult in good health.

The chain combines TRBV15 with TRBJ2-7; D not certain. The CDR3 consists of 15 residues. Looked up from germline, CDR1 is LNHNV and CDR2 is YYDKDF (reference sequence). The V end was cut by 0 bases, the J end by 7 bases, with 16 bases between. Here the CDR3 reads CATSRDLGNVGEQYF. In DNA, the CDR3 is TGTGCCACCAGCAGAGATCTCGGAAACGTCGGGGAGCAGTACTTC.

The chain has TRBV7-6 and TRBJ2-1; 8 nucleotides agree with TRBD2. Trimming took 3 bases from V and 6 from J; bases not matched to a gene: 10. Germline V CDR1 and CDR2: SGHVS, FNYEAQ. CDR3 length: 16 residues. CDR3 nucleotides: TGTGCCAGCAGCTTGGGAGTCCAGGGACTAGTCAATGAGCAGTTCTTC. It encodes CASSLGVQGLVNEQFF.

This clone has a single count. The chain combines TRBV11-2 with TRBJ2-1, with D perhaps matching TRBD1 (6 bases). V was pared by 5 bases and J by 4 bases, with 18 bases between. Germline V gene sequence: CDR1 SGHAT, CDR2 FQNNGV. The CDR3 contains 16 residues. The CDR3 nucleotides are TGTGCCAGCAGCGAGAGGGGGAGTAAGATGTACAATGAGCAGTTCTTC. Amino acid sequence: CASSERGSKMYNEQFF.

The chain joins TRBV10-3 to TRBJ1-3; TRBD1 matches 7 bases. Germline values: CDR1 ENHRY, CDR2 SYGVKD. This CDR3 is built from 14 residues. Trimming at V came to 11 bases and at J to 0 bases, leaving 7 bases not matched to a gene. DNA for the CDR3: TGTGCCGTCTGGGACAGTAGCTCTGGAAACACCATATATTTT. It is translated as CAVWDSSSGNTIYF.

The chain couples TRBV4-3 to TRBJ2-1, with 8 bases fitting TRBD2. Per the germline V gene, CDR1 is LGHNA and CDR2 is YSLEER. V lost 4 bases and J lost 4; bases outside the gene matches: 6. The CDR3 consists of 15 residues. The CDR3 loop reads CASSRNSGTYNEQFF. CDR3 sequence (DNA): TGCGCCAGCAGCCGAAATAGCGGGACTTACAATGAGCAGTTCTTC.

CDR3 bases: TGTGCCAGCAGTGACTCAGGGACCAAAAACATTCAGTACTTC. This gives the protein CASSDSGTKNIQYF. The J gene is TRBJ2-4, the V gene TRBV6-4; D gene unclear. This CDR3 has 14 residues. V lost 0 bases and J lost 2, with 5 bases in between. Germline CDR1 reads MRHNA; CDR2 reads SNTAGT.

The CDR3 DNA sequence: TGTGCCAGTGACCCCTCCGGGGGCGGAGGCGCCTCCGAGCAGTACTTC. As protein: CASDPSGGGGASEQYF. This rearrangement joins TRBV19 to TRBJ2-7; D is possibly TRBD1 or TRBD2 (6 bases each). This CDR3 contains 16 residues. Germline assignment: CDR1 LNHDA and CDR2 SQIVND (reference sequence). V gave up 8 bases and J gave up 6 bases, with 26 bases separating them.

This clone was seen a single time. V is TRBV19 and J is TRBJ2-5; D not certain. V was pared by 3 bases and J by 2 bases, with 7 bases between. The CDR3 is made up of 13 amino acids. Per germline, CDR1 LNHDA and CDR2 SQIVND (reference sequence). The CDR3 region is CASSIGRQETQYF. The CDR3 DNA sequence: TGTGCCAGTAGTATCGGCAGGCAAGAGACCCAGTACTTC. The full variable domain, in which reference TRBV19 and TRBJ2-5 provide the parts outside the CDR3, is DGGITQSPKYLFRKEGQNVTLSCEQNLNHDAMYWYRQDPGQGLRLIYYSQIVNDFQKGDIAEGYSVSREKKESFPLTVTSAQKNPTAFYLCASSIGRQETQYFGPGTRLLVL.

The V and J genes are TRBV5-1 and TRBJ1-1; D remains unclear. V was cut by 5 bases and J by 10 bases, with 15 bases left in between. This CDR3 region has 12 residues. The germline CDR1 and CDR2 sequences are SGHRS and YFSETQ. The CDR3 loop is CASSPGPEGAFF. As DNA, the CDR3 is TGCGCCAGCAGTCCGGGTCCCGAGGGAGCTTTCTTT.

This chain links TRBV19 with TRBJ2-1; tentative D call: TRBD1 (6 bases). V lost 6 bases to trimming and J lost 2 bases, with 14 bases between them. CDR3 length equals 15 residues. CDR1 and CDR2 (germline): LNHDA, SQIVND (reference sequence). Here the CDR3 reads CASRSGVGAYNEQFF. DNA for the CDR3: TGTGCCAGTAGATCAGGGGTGGGGGCCTACAATGAGCAGTTCTTC.

This rearrangement joins TRBV3-1 (or the pseudogene TRBV3-2) to TRBJ2-7, with D possibly being TRBD2 (5 bases). This CDR3 contains 13 residues. Germline loops: CDR1 LGHDT, CDR2 YNNKEL (reference sequence). V lost 3 bases, J lost 6 bases, and 12 bases lay in between. The CDR3: CASSQLTSGEQYF. CDR3 DNA: TGTGCCAGCAGCCAGCTCACTAGTGGCGAGCAGTACTTC.

V gene TRBV5-1 combines with J gene TRBJ2-7; possibly TRBD2 for D (6 bases). CDR1 and CDR2 (germline): SGHRS, YFSETQ. V lost 6 bases, J lost 5 bases, and 21 bases lay in between. This CDR3 spans 15 amino acids. As DNA, the CDR3 is TGCGCCAGCACCCTTATGGAGGGTTTGTTTCACGAGCAGTACTTC. Translation: CASTLMEGLFHEQYF.

The chain recombines TRBV6-1 with TRBJ2-3, with TRBD2 identical over 12 bases. V shed 4 bases, J shed 2 bases, and the junction held 4 bases outside the gene matches. The CDR3 runs 16 residues. The germline V gene has CDR1 MNHNS and CDR2 SASEGT. The CDR3 nucleotides read TGTGCCAGCAGTGGCCTAGCGGGAGGGCACACAGATACGCAGTATTTT. Translation: CASSGLAGGHTDTQYF.

The chain employs TRBV6-5 and TRBJ2-7; D not certain. V dropped 6 bases and J dropped 2 bases, with 11 bases sitting between them. This CDR3 is 13 amino acids long. Germline CDR1 and CDR2: MNHEY and SVGAGI. In DNA, the CDR3 is TGTGCCAGCAGACCTCTATCAGCCTACGAGCAGTACTTC. It codes for CASRPLSAYEQYF.

The chain joins TRBV5-8 to TRBJ2-7, with 8 bases matching TRBD1. The CDR3 runs to 15 residues. Germline CDR1 is SGHTS and CDR2 is YDEGEE. The trim removed 1 base at V and 3 bases at J, leaving 6 bases unmatched. CDR3 loop: CASSLKDRESYEQYF. The CDR3 region has the DNA TGTGCCAGCAGCTTGAAGGACAGGGAAAGCTACGAGCAGTACTTC. The variable domain in full, completed from reference TRBV5-8 and TRBJ2-7, reads EAGVTQSPTHLIKTRGQQATLRCSPISGHTSVYWYQQALGLGLQFLLWYDEGEERNRGNFPPRFSGRQFPNYSSELNVNALELEDSALYLCASSLKDRESYEQYFGPGTRLTVT.

This chain links TRBV13 with TRBJ2-7; TRBD2 matches 15 bases. V was clipped by 0 bases and J by 4 bases; unmatched bases: 10. This CDR3 region has 19 residues. Germline assignment: CDR1 PRHDT and CDR2 FYEKMQ (reference sequence). The CDR3 loop reads CASSLGGTSGRRGLYEQYF. The CDR3 coding sequence is TGTGCCAGCAGCTTAGGGGGGACTAGCGGGAGGCGGGGCCTATACGAGCAGTACTTC.

CDR3 amino acids: CASSPIMRGLAGELFF. The DNA for the CDR3 is TGTGCCAGCAGCCCGATTATGAGGGGATTGGCCGGGGAGCTGTTTTTT. The V call is TRBV7-9, the J call TRBJ2-2; D could derive from TRBD1 or TRBD2 (5 bases each). Trimming left V 5 bases short and J 6 bases short, with 19 bases between. Per the germline V gene, CDR1 is SEHNR and CDR2 is FQNEAQ (reference sequence). The CDR3 totals 16 residues.